The entry below describes one TCR beta chain. Antigen specificity is unknown. The data were taken from a study of cytotoxic CD8 clonotypes in ibrutinib-treated CLL. Whole-study findings and limits: The clonality went up when patients responded to ibrutinib and dropped back toward baseline at progression. Public clonotypes showed up rarely, and on treatment they shrank or held steady.

For TCR beta libraries, about 2 micrograms of genomic DNA were obtained from cryopreserved PBMCs. The method was immunoSEQ multiplex PCR; TCRdb's version includes in-frame clones alone and lacks a portion of them. Here the sample spans under 200,000 clones, roughly 80% being singletons. The specimen was PBMCs, collected after 12 months of ibrutinib treatment. The clonotype was recovered from a human donor with chronic lymphocytic leukemia.

The CDR3 is CASSRTRGTYNEQFF. The CDR3 nucleotides are TGCGCCAGCAGCCGGACCCGTGGCACCTACAATGAGCAGTTCTTC. The chain joins TRBV4-3 to TRBJ2-1; the D is unclear. This CDR3 has 15 residues. In germline, CDR1 is LGHNA, CDR2 YSLEER. Trimming removed 4 bases from V and 2 bases from J, with 12 bases in between.